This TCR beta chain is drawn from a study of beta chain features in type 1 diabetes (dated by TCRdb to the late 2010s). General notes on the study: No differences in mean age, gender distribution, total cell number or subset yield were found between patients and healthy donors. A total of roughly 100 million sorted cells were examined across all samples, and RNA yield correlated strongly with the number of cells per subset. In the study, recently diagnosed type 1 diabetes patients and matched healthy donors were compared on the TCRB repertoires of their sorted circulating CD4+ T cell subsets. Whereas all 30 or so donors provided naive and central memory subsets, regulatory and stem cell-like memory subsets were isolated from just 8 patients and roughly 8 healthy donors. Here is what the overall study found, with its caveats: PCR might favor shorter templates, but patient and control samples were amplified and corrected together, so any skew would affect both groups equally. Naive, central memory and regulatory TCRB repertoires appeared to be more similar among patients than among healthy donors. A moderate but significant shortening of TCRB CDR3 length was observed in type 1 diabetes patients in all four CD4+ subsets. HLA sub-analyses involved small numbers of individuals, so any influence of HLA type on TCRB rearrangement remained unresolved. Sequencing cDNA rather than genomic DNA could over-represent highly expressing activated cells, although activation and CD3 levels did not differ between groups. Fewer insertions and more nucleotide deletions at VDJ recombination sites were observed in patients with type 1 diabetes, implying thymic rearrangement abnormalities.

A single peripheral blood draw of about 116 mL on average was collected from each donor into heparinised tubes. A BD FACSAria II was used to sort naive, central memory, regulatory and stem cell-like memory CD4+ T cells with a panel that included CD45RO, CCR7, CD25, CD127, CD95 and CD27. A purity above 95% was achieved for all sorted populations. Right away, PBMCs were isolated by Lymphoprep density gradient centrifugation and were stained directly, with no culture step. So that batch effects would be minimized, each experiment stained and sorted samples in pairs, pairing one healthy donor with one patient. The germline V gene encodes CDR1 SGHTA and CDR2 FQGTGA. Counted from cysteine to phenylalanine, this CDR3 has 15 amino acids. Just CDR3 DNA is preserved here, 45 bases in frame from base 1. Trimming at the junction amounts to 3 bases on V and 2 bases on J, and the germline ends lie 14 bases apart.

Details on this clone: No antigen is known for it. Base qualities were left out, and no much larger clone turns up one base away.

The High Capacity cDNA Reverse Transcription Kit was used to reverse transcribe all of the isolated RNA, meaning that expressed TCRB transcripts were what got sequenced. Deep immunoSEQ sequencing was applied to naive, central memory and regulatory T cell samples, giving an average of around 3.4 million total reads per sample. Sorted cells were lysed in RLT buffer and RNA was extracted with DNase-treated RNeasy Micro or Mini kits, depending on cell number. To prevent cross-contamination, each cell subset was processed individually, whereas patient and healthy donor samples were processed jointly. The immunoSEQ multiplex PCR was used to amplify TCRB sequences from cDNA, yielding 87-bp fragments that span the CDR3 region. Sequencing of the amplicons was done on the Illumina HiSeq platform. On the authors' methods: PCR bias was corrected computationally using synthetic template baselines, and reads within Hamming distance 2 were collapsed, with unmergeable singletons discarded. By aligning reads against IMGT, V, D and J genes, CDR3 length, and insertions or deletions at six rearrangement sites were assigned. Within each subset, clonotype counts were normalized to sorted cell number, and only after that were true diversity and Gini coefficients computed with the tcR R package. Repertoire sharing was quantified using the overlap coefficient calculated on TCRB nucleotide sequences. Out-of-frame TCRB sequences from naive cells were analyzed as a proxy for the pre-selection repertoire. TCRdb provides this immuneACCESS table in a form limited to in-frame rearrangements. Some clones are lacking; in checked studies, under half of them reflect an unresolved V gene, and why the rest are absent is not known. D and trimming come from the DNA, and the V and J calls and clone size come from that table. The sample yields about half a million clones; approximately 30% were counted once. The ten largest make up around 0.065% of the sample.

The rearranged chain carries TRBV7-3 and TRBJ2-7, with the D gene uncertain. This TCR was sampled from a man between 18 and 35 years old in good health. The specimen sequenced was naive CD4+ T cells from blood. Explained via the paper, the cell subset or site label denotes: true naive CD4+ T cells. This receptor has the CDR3 CASSLFRQETYEQYF. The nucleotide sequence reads TGTGCCAGCAGCTTGTTCCGGCAAGAGACCTACGAGCAGTACTTC.